What follows describes a single TCR beta chain. This sample stems from a study of Ad26.COV2.S vaccination and SARS-CoV-2 variants. TCRdb keeps only in-frame clones here, not all; method: immunoSEQ multiplex PCR. This repertoire shows around 350,000 clones, 92% found once; its top ten account for 3.5% to 4.5%. This CDR3 contains 14 residues. Trimming took 6 bases from V and 6 from J, leaving 18 bases between them. The germline V gene encodes CDR1 SEHNR and CDR2 FQNEAQ (reference sequence). This TCR was sampled from a human donor who had recovered from COVID-19. The input for sequencing was peripheral blood, taken after recovery from COVID-19. The gene calls are TRBV7-9 and TRBJ2-7; D is unresolved. For the CDR3, the DNA is TGTGCCAGCAGATCGGACGGGCTGACTCCCGAGCAGTACTTC. Translation gives CASRSDGLTPEQYF.